The clone carrying this T cell receptor (beta chain) has more than one count but fewer than ten. Its antigen remains unidentified. TCRdb processed the 5' RACE reads anew with MiXCR; each CDR3 protein has one entry. The sample yields about 540,000 distinct CDR3 sequences, roughly 13% seen once. The entry originates in a study of CD8 T cells in ankylosing spondylitis. Broader study findings: Apparently characteristic of ankylosing spondylitis blood was a TCR beta motif (eight highly homologous variants).

Trimming cost V 5 bases and J 15 bases, with 17 bases left between them. From germline, CDR1 is DFQATT and CDR2 SNEGSKA (reference sequence). The CDR3 runs to 11 residues. The chain couples TRBV20-1 to TRBJ2-1; the D is unclear. Source material: blood, either unsorted or a sorted T cell fraction (not recorded which). The clonotype comes from a male donor with ankylosing spondylitis. CDR3 DNA: TGCAGTGCTGACTTAAACGGTGGTGCGTTCTTC. As protein: CSADLNGGAFF.